This TCR beta chain comes out of a study of T cell changes during pregnancy in multiple sclerosis. Per the germline V gene, CDR1 is MGHRA and CDR2 is YSYEKL. Trimming removed 4 bases at V and 5 bases at J, with 9 bases between. The CDR3 has 12 residues. Libraries were prepared by immunoSEQ multiplex PCR; TCRdb keeps only in-frame clonotypes and omits some of them. Among some 80,000 clones listed, 94% were seen once. V usage is TRBV4-1 and J usage is TRBJ2-7, with TRBD1 as a possible D gene (6 bases). This clonotype was obtained from a female donor with multiple sclerosis, enrolled in a pregnancy study. Sequences were derived from peripheral blood, sampled in the third trimester of pregnancy. This CDR3 is CASSLRTDEQYF. The CDR3 DNA is TGCGCCAGCAGCCTGAGGACAGACGAGCAGTACTTC.